This TCR beta chain originates from a study of post-analysis software for immune sequencing data. Background on the study: Several disease courses (relapsing-remitting, secondary progressive and progressive-relapsing) of multiple sclerosis were included.

Researchers reported that TCR beta cDNA libraries carried unique molecular identifiers. Once roughly 0.85 to 11 million T cells were used, some 500,000 cDNA molecules resulted. Each CDR3 protein gets one entry after TCRdb re-called the PCR reads with MiXCR. The repertoire includes some 500,000 distinct CDR3 sequences, 40% to 55% of them detected once, and 9.5% to 13% sits in the top ten. Regarding this clonotype: Its specificity is unknown.

V was cut by 0 bases and J by 1 base, with 14 bases left in between. The CDR3 runs to 17 residues. The germline V gene has CDR1 MGHRA and CDR2 YSYEKL. General study findings and limits: Those samples that were prepared in the same batch co-clustered strongly by F measure. Comparison with controls showed significantly lower normalized Chao1 diversity in multiple sclerosis patients. Among a few TRBV segments more frequent in patients than controls were TRBV5-6, TRBV5-1 and TRBV20-1.

The receptor was derived from a girl aged 5 to 17 with multiple sclerosis. The specimen was blood. V is TRBV4-1 and J is TRBJ2-3; D possibly corresponds to TRBD2 (6 bases). The CDR3 DNA reads TGCGCCAGCAGCCAAGATCGAAGCGGGCAGGGCACAGATACGCAGTATTTT. It encodes CASSQDRSGQGTDTQYF.